This T cell receptor beta chain originates from a study of T cell responses to AZD1222 COVID-19 vaccine. The data were produced by immunoSEQ multiplex PCR, yet TCRdb's version contains in-frame clones alone and is incomplete. The table records about 170,000 clones, just over 90% of them present only once. Regarding this clone: Its antigen is not known.

Overall study results and limits: Nearly half of spike-specific TCRs reportedly target unmutated variant regions. Without day 14 samples, only post-peak T cell repertoires were studied.

CDR3 length equals 16 residues. Unmatched junction bases numbered 9, after V lost 2 bases and J lost 5 bases. Germline-derived CDR1 and CDR2 are MNHEY and SMNVEV (reference sequence). Sequenced material: peripheral blood, taken on day 0 of AZD1222 vaccination. This TCR derives from an adult in good health. This sequence joins TRBV27 and TRBJ1-2; 9 bases are a match to TRBD1. CDR3 in amino acids: CASSLTQGALGYGYTF. The CDR3, as DNA: TGTGCCAGCAGTTTAACACAGGGGGCGCTTGGTTATGGCTACACCTTC.